These 21 T cell receptor beta chains were all obtained from the same sample, sequenced in a study of cytotoxic CD8 clonotypes in ibrutinib-treated CLL. The data were produced by immunoSEQ multiplex PCR, yet TCRdb's version contains in-frame clones alone and is incomplete. The sample has some 130,000 clones; around 80% are singletons. The material sequenced was PBMCs, taken after 24 months of ibrutinib treatment. The receptors originated from a human donor with chronic lymphocytic leukemia.

This chain connects TRBV5-6 to TRBJ2-3, with D tentatively TRBD1 or TRBD2 (5 bases each). V was trimmed by 4 bases and J by 6 bases, leaving 12 bases between them. Germline V gene data show CDR1 as SGHDT and CDR2 as YYEEEE. This CDR3 has 13 residues. CDR3 residues: CASSAWDGDTQYF. The DNA of the CDR3 is TGTGCCAGCAGCGCCTGGGACGGGGATACGCAGTATTTT.

This rearrangement joins TRBV4-2 to TRBJ2-3; 8 bases line up with TRBD2. CDR1 LGHNA and CDR2 YNFKEQ come from the germline V gene. Germline trimming cut 1 base from V and 6 bases from J; bases unmatched to any gene: 6. CDR3 length: 15 residues. CDR3 sequence reads: CASSQVGGGLDTQYF. The CDR3, as DNA: TGTGCCAGCAGCCAAGTCGGGGGGGGCCTGGATACGCAGTATTTT.

This chain joins TRBV18 and TRBJ2-1, with 9 bases aligning to TRBD1. The germline V gene has CDR1 KGHSH and CDR2 LQKENI. After removal of 2 bases from V and 9 bases from J, the junction contained 5 bases not matched to a gene. CDR3 length: 14 amino acids. The CDR3 is CASSPGTGTVEQFF. The CDR3 DNA reads as TGTGCCAGCTCACCAGGGACAGGGACCGTTGAGCAGTTCTTC.

For the CDR3, the DNA is TGTGCCATCAGTGGCGGGATGGAGAACACTGAAGCTTTCTTT. It specifies CAISGGMENTEAFF. This chain links TRBV10-3 with TRBJ1-1; D call uncertain. V lost 4 bases, J lost 1 base, and 10 bases lay in between. The CDR3 contains 14 residues. The germline gives CDR1 ENHRY, CDR2 SYGVKD.

The V and J genes are TRBV7-2 and TRBJ1-1, with 7 bases lining up with TRBD1. The length of the CDR3 is 17 residues. Trimming cost V 3 bases and J 0 bases; bases outside gene matches: 10. Germline V gene sequence: CDR1 SGHTA, CDR2 FQGNSA. The CDR3 is CASSFRQGGFMNTEAFF. In DNA form, the CDR3 reads TGTGCCAGCAGCTTCCGTCAGGGGGGGTTTATGAACACTGAAGCTTTCTTT.

The chain links TRBV9 to TRBJ2-5; 13 bases are a match to TRBD2. With V trimmed by 2 bases and J by 3 bases, 7 bases remained unmatched. The germline V gene encodes CDR1 SGDLS and CDR2 YYNGEE. This CDR3 has 17 amino acids. CDR3 DNA: TGTGCCAGCAGCGTCGGACTAGCGGGGGTAATAGAAGAGACCCAGTACTTC. This codes for CASSVGLAGVIEETQYF. The full variable domain, completed using reference TRBV9 and TRBJ2-5, is DSGVTQTPKHLITATGQRVTLRCSPRSGDLSVYWYQQSLDQGLQFLIQYYNGEERAKGNILERFSAQQFPDLHSELNLSSLELGDSALYFCASSVGLAGVIEETQYFGPGTRLLVL.

The rearrangement uses TRBV7-3 and TRBJ2-7, with D perhaps matching TRBD2 (5 bases). Trimming took off 5 bases at V and 0 bases at J, with 8 bases between the two ends. The CDR3 consists of 13 residues. The germline CDR1 and CDR2 sequences are SGHTA and FQGTGA. CDR3 protein: CASSPAGSYEQYF. The DNA for the CDR3 is TGTGCCAGCAGCCCCGCGGGCTCCTACGAGCAGTACTTC.

The chain couples TRBV6-5 to TRBJ1-5; 9 positions match TRBD1. CDR1 and CDR2 from the germline V gene are MNHEY and SVGAGI. This CDR3 is 16 amino acids long. V lost 0 bases, J lost 6 bases, and 6 bases stayed unmatched. The CDR3 region has the DNA TGTGCCAGCAGTTACTCCGGACAGGGGCTCGGTCAGCCCCAGCATTTT. Its protein is CASSYSGQGLGQPQHF.

V and J are TRBV6-5 and TRBJ1-6, with a weak D call TRBD1 (5 bases). The germline CDR1 and CDR2 sequences are MNHEY and SVGAGI. V was pared by 5 bases and J by 6 bases, with 14 bases between. The CDR3 loop spans 15 amino acids. CDR3 sequence: CASSGPGPINSPLHF. DNA of the CDR3: TGTGCCAGCAGTGGACCGGGACCGATTAATTCACCCCTCCACTTT.

The gene calls are TRBV5-1 and TRBJ1-2; TRBD1 might be the D (6 bases). Germline values: CDR1 SGHRS, CDR2 YFSETQ. The CDR3 consists of 15 residues. Trimming took 3 bases from V and 1 from J, leaving 13 bases between them. This CDR3 reads CASSYGQRSNYGYTF. CDR3 coding DNA: TGCGCCAGCAGCTACGGACAGAGGAGTAACTATGGCTACACCTTC.

This rearrangement joins TRBV7-2 to TRBJ1-2, with TRBD1 matching over 8 bases. CDR1 is SGHTA, CDR2 FQGNSA, per germline. V gave up 2 bases and J gave up 5 bases; unmatched junction bases: 1. This CDR3 contains 13 residues. CDR3 sequence: CASSLNRGYGYTF. DNA for the CDR3: TGTGCCAGCAGCTTAAACAGGGGGTATGGCTACACCTTC.

This chain's CDR3 is CAISKGQGWQPQHF. In DNA form, the CDR3 reads TGTGCCATCAGCAAGGGACAGGGGTGGCAGCCCCAGCATTTT. The chain has TRBV10-3 and TRBJ1-5; TRBD1 matches at 10 bases. This CDR3 is 14 amino acids long. V shed 6 bases, J shed 7 bases, and the junction held 6 bases outside the gene matches. Germline lookup yields CDR1 ENHRY and CDR2 SYGVKD.

This chain uses TRBV19 with TRBJ1-1; 8 bases match TRBD1. Germline V gene data show CDR1 as LNHDA and CDR2 as SQIVND (reference sequence). This CDR3 spans 14 amino acids. Losses at the gene ends were 4 bases for V and 3 bases for J; bases not matched to a gene: 4. As DNA, the CDR3 is TGTGCCAGTAGTAGGGGACAGGTTTACACTGAAGCTTTCTTT. Translation: CASSRGQVYTEAFF.

This chain links TRBV7-2 with TRBJ1-5; D not certain. Germline values: CDR1 SGHTA, CDR2 FQGNSA. Trimming left V 1 base short and J 5 bases short, with 12 bases between. The CDR3 covers 15 residues. CDR3 sequence: CASSLVGLTDQPQHF. The CDR3 nucleotides are TGTGCCAGCAGCTTAGTAGGGCTTACTGATCAGCCCCAGCATTTT.

The chain couples TRBV5-4 to TRBJ2-1; D possibly uses TRBD1 or TRBD2 (6 bases each). The germline V and J ends were trimmed by 3 bases and 3 bases, with 13 bases remaining between them. This CDR3 is 15 amino acids long. The germline gives CDR1 SGHNT, CDR2 YYREEE (reference sequence). In DNA, the CDR3 is TGTGCCAGCAGCTCTAGGGGGGCCCACTACAATGAGCAGTTCTTC. Translation: CASSSRGAHYNEQFF.

J is TRBJ1-4 and V is TRBV30; D ambiguous. V dropped 3 bases and J dropped 7 bases, with 9 bases sitting between them. CDR3 length: 12 residues. Per germline, CDR1 GTSNPN and CDR2 SVGIG (reference sequence). The DNA of the CDR3 is TGTGCCTGGAGCGACGGAACTGAAAAACTGTTTTTT. This sequence encodes CAWSDGTEKLFF.

At least ten counts were recorded for this clone. The identical CDR3 is also encoded by other nucleotide sequences in the sample. This chain connects TRBV9 to TRBJ1-6, with D hard to call. The CDR3 is 14 residues long. V was pared by 2 bases and J by 5 bases, with 8 bases between. The V gene's germline CDR1 is SGDLS and CDR2 YYNGEE. The CDR3 DNA is TGTGCCAGCAGCGTCAACTGGAATAATTCACCCCTCCACTTT. Its translation: CASSVNWNNSPLHF.

The rearrangement links TRBV19 to TRBJ1-1; 9 bases map to TRBD1. The CDR3 consists of 15 residues. Germline V gene data show CDR1 as LNHDA and CDR2 as SQIVND (reference sequence). The V gene end was trimmed by 8 bases and the J gene end by 2 bases; junction bases not matched to a gene: 9. CDR3 coding DNA: TGTGCCAGTCAGCCACCGGGACAGGGTAACACTGAAGCTTTCTTT. It encodes CASQPPGQGNTEAFF.

V usage is TRBV6-5 and J usage is TRBJ2-1; maybe TRBD2 (6 bases). The ends were cut back, 2 bases at V and 2 bases at J, with 10 bases in the middle. The V gene's germline CDR1 is MNHEY and CDR2 SVGAGI. The CDR3 runs 15 residues. CDR3 amino acids: CASSYGGGAYNEQFF. The CDR3 bases are TGTGCCAGCAGTTACGGCGGCGGGGCCTACAATGAGCAGTTCTTC.

The chain joins TRBV19 to TRBJ1-2; D gene ambiguous. CDR3 length: 14 residues. CDR1 LNHDA and CDR2 SQIVND come from the germline V gene (reference sequence). V dropped 6 bases and J dropped 0 bases, with 11 bases sitting between them. CDR3 DNA: TGTGCCAGTAGAGCCGTGAACGCTAACTATGGCTACACCTTC. It codes for CASRAVNANYGYTF.

The chain recombines TRBV19 with TRBJ2-7; D gene ambiguous. This CDR3 region has 14 residues. Germline values: CDR1 LNHDA, CDR2 SQIVND (reference sequence). The ends were cut back, 0 bases at V and 2 bases at J, with 8 bases in the middle. For the CDR3, the DNA is TGTGCCAGTAGTATAGATTGGGGAACCTACGAGCAGTACTTC. Translated: CASSIDWGTYEQYF.